This TCR beta chain was sequenced during a study of CD8+CD57+ T cells in acquired aplastic anemia. Findings and limits, study-wide: Patients and controls shared 25 to 35 CD8+ CDR3 sequences, highly expressed in patients. Statistical testing detected no significant gap in CD8+ Simpson's diversity between patients and controls.

This clonotype came up a few times. Its antigen is unidentified. V lost 2 bases and J 6 bases, leaving 17 bases between the germline ends. The germline V gene has CDR1 SGHTA and CDR2 FQGTGA. The CDR3 totals 16 residues. The sequenced patients had an expansion of CD8+CD57+ cells seen by flow cytometry. For CDR3 and TCR beta VDJ profiling, genomic DNA was the template used. TCRdb used MiXCR to reprocess the reads, holding one entry per CDR3 protein. The sample holds under 500,000 distinct CDR3 sequences, approximately 33% seen once. Sequencing was performed on sorted CD4+, CD8+, or CD8+CD57+ T cells (not recorded which) from PBMCs. The TCR comes from a human donor with aplastic anemia. The gene calls are TRBV7-3 and TRBJ2-1; D is perhaps TRBD2 (6 bases). CDR3 nucleotide sequence: TGTGCCAGCAGCTTAGGGTCCGGTGTGGGGGGCAATGAGCAGTTCTTC. It specifies CASSLGSGVGGNEQFF.